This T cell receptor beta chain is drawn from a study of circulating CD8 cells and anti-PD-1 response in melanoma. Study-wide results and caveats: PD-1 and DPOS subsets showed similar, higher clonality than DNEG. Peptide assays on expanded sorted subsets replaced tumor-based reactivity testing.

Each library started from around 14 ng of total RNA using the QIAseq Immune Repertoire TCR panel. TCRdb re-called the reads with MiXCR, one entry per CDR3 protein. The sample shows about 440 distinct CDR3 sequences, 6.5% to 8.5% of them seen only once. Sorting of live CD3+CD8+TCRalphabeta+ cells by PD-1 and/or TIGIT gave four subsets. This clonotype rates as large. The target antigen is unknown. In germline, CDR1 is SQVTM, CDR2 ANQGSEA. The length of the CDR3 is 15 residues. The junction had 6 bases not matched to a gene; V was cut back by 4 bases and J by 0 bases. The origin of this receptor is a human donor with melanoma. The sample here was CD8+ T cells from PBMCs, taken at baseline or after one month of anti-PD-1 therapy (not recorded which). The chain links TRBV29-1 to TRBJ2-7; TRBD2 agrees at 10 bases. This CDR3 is CSVAGTSEHSYEQYF. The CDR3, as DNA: TGCAGCGTTGCCGGGACTAGCGAACACTCCTACGAGCAGTACTTC.